The 26 T cell receptor beta chains given below trace back to one sample, sequenced in a study of T and B cells in COVID-19 patients. Each TRB amplification used about 250-550 ng of genomic DNA from blood. TRB rearrangements were amplified by multiplex PCR with BIOMED2 TRB-A/B primers. MiXCR, applied by TCRdb to the multiplex PCR reads, yields one record per CDR3 protein. The table includes some 8,700 distinct CDR3 sequences, roughly 27% detected once. What was sequenced was blood. These TCRs come from a human donor who had recovered from COVID-19.

This clonotype is deemed medium-sized. The chain recombines TRBV6-5 with TRBJ1-1, with 8 bases that match TRBD1. The V gene's germline CDR1 is MNHEY and CDR2 SVGAGI. The J segment lost 0 bases and the V segment lost 2 bases, leaving 2 bases of the junction unmatched. The length of the CDR3 is 15 residues. The CDR3 DNA is TGTGCCAGCAGTTACCGACAGGGGATGAACACTGAAGCTTTCTTT. Its protein product is CASSYRQGMNTEAFF.

The chain carries TRBV12-3 or TRBV12-4 and TRBJ1-5; TRBD1 matches at 10 bases. V trimming: 3 bases; J trimming: 2 bases; junction bases outside the gene matches: 7. The CDR3 covers 17 residues. Written as DNA, the CDR3 is TGTGCCAGCAGTTTCCTCCTTGGGACAGGGGGCAATCAGCCCCAGCATTTT. It yields the protein CASSFLLGTGGNQPQHF.

This clonotype is judged medium-sized. The CDR3 loop reads CSVEGGGANTEAFF. CDR3 DNA: TGCAGCGTTGAAGGCGGAGGGGCCAACACTGAAGCTTTCTTT. The chain links TRBV29-1 to TRBJ1-1; perhaps TRBD1 as D (5 bases). The CDR3 length is 14 residues. The V end was cut by 1 base, the J end by 2 bases, with 11 bases between. The germline V gene encodes CDR1 SQVTM and CDR2 ANQGSEA.

The J gene is TRBJ2-1, the V gene TRBV5-4; TRBD2 matches 10 bases. After removal of 4 bases from V and 9 bases from J, the junction contained 13 bases not matched to a gene. The germline V gene has CDR1 SGHNT and CDR2 YYREEE (reference sequence). CDR3 length: 16 amino acids. CDR3 sequence reads: CASSQLRLAGGFEQFF. DNA of the CDR3: TGTGCCAGCAGCCAATTGAGATTAGCGGGGGGCTTTGAGCAGTTCTTC.

This chain joins TRBV6-2 or TRBV6-3 and TRBJ2-1, with D perhaps TRBD1 (6 bases). The V and J ends lost 4 bases and 2 bases respectively, with 15 bases between them. The CDR3 sequence is 16 residues long. Germline-derived CDR1 and CDR2 are MNHEY and SVGEGT. The DNA for the CDR3 is TGTGCCAGCAGTTTTGTGTGGGGGCCGGCCTACAATGAGCAGTTCTTC. Its protein is CASSFVWGPAYNEQFF.

In its sample, this clonotype is medium-sized (0.01 to 0.1%). The chain combines TRBV19 with TRBJ1-2, with D possibly being TRBD1 (5 bases). CDR1 and CDR2 (germline): LNHDA, SQIVND (reference sequence). This CDR3 comprises 16 residues. V lost 3 bases, J lost 5 bases, and 19 bases lay in between. The DNA of the CDR3 is TGTGCCAGTAGTATCCCCCGACGGGGGAGGCAATATGGCTACACCTTC. Its protein is CASSIPRRGRQYGYTF. The variable domain in full, with the rest retrieved from reference TRBV19 and TRBJ1-2, is DGGITQSPKYLFRKEGQNVTLSCEQNLNHDAMYWYRQDPGQGLRLIYYSQIVNDFQKGDIAEGYSVSREKKESFPLTVTSAQKNPTAFYLCASSIPRRGRQYGYTFGSGTRLTVV.

This clonotype was observed a handful of times. The chain carries TRBV5-4 and TRBJ1-1; D is unclear. From germline, CDR1 is SGHNT and CDR2 YYREEE (reference sequence). The CDR3 totals 17 residues. Deletions cut 0 bases from V and 0 bases from J, with 15 bases between. The CDR3 reads CASSLVTRFGVNTEAFF. In DNA form, the CDR3 reads TGTGCCAGCAGCTTGGTCACCCGCTTTGGAGTGAACACTGAAGCTTTCTTT.

This clonotype appeared a single time. The chain is built from TRBV11-1 and TRBJ1-2; 9 nucleotides match TRBD1. This CDR3 has 14 amino acids. J was trimmed by 7 bases and V by 5 bases; bases with no gene match: 8. The germline CDR1 and CDR2 sequences are SGHAT and FQDESV (reference sequence). CDR3 sequence reads: CASSQTGQGSGYTF. The CDR3 DNA follows: TGTGCCAGCAGCCAAACGGGACAGGGTAGTGGCTACACCTTC.

This clonotype was recorded a few times. The gene calls are TRBV6-1 and TRBJ1-2; D is ambiguous. V gave up 6 bases and J gave up 2 bases, with 13 bases separating them. Per germline, CDR1 MNHNS and CDR2 SASEGT. This CDR3 spans 14 amino acids. For the CDR3, the DNA is TGTGCCAGCAGGGACCCGACCCCGAACTATGGCTACACCTTC. It specifies CASRDPTPNYGYTF.

This clonotype was seen more than once but under ten times. V gene TRBV5-1 combines with J gene TRBJ1-1; no firm D call. The ends were cut back, 0 bases at V and 7 bases at J, with 10 bases in the middle. CDR3 length: 13 residues. In germline, CDR1 is SGHRS, CDR2 YFSETQ. In nucleotides, the CDR3 is TGCGCCAGCAGCTTGGAGTTGAGAGGTGAAGCTTTCTTT. It codes for CASSLELRGEAFF.

By sample fraction, this clonotype is medium-sized (0.01 to 0.1%). This chain joins TRBV6-5 and TRBJ1-4; the D is unclear. The CDR3 has 15 amino acids. V was shortened by 7 bases and J by 1 base, with 13 bases between the two germline ends. Germline CDR1 MNHEY, CDR2 SVGAGI. The chain's CDR3 is CASKLADLTNEKLFF. DNA of the CDR3: TGTGCCAGCAAATTGGCAGACTTAACTAATGAAAAACTGTTTTTT.

A few counts support this clonotype. The J gene is TRBJ2-7, the V gene TRBV20-1; unclear D gene. The CDR3 covers 12 residues. The V end was cut by 1 base, the J end by 0 bases, with 4 bases between. CDR1 and CDR2 from the germline V gene are DFQATT and SNEGSKA (reference sequence). The CDR3 nucleotides read TGCAGTGCTAGAGTTGGCTCCTACGAGCAGTACGTC. Translated: CSARVGSYEQYV.

V usage is TRBV5-6 and J usage is TRBJ2-7; D ambiguous. CDR1 and CDR2 (germline): SGHDT, YYEEEE. This CDR3 contains 10 residues. The CDR3 DNA reads as TGTCCGGAGAACCCCTACGAGCAGTACGTC. The encoded protein is CPENPYEQYV.

This clonotype is classed as medium-sized. V usage is TRBV6-5 and J usage is TRBJ2-6; TRBD1 is a possible D gene (6 bases). The germline V and J ends were trimmed by 2 bases and 4 bases, with 12 bases remaining between them. This CDR3 region has 16 residues. CDR1 is MNHEY, CDR2 SVGAGI, per germline. Written as DNA, the CDR3 is TGTGCCAGCAGTTACGCTACAGGGTCCGGGGCCAACGTCCTGACTTTC. It translates to CASSYATGSGANVLTF.

This chain connects TRBV27 to TRBJ1-5; a possible D gene is TRBD1 (5 bases). Germline CDR1 is MNHEY and CDR2 is SMNVEV (reference sequence). The V end lost 1 base, the J end lost 3 bases, and 13 bases lay between the germline ends. This CDR3 spans 16 amino acids. The CDR3 here is CASSLWGRGVNQPQHF. The DNA for the CDR3 is TGTGCCAGCAGTTTATGGGGTCGAGGGGTCAATCAGCCCCAGCATTTT.

CDR3 bases: TGTGCCAGCAGCTTGTCGGGACACGGTTATGAAGCTTTCTTT. Translation: CASSLSGHGYEAFF. The chain has TRBV5-5 and TRBJ1-1; the D gene is possibly TRBD1 (6 bases). This CDR3 comprises 14 residues. Germline V CDR1 and CDR2: SGHKS, YYEKEE (reference sequence). V was cut by 1 base and J by 7 bases, with 14 bases left in between.

This clonotype was seen more than once but under ten times. The rearrangement links TRBV11-2 to TRBJ2-7, with unresolved D. The CDR3 extends over 15 amino acids. Per germline, CDR1 SGHAT and CDR2 FQNNGV. Deletions cut 1 base from V and 0 bases from J, with 10 bases between. In nucleotides, the CDR3 is TGTGCCAGCAGCTTAGTTGGCATAAGCTCCTACGAGCAGTACGTC. As protein: CASSLVGISSYEQYV.

The V and J genes are TRBV18 and TRBJ1-1, with unresolved D. The CDR3 runs 15 residues. Germline V gene data show CDR1 as KGHSH and CDR2 as LQKENI. Trimming cost V 2 bases and J 6 bases, with 16 bases left between them. The CDR3 spells CASSPSNPELSEAFF. The CDR3 DNA reads as TGTGCCAGCTCACCAAGTAATCCAGAATTGTCTGAAGCTTTCTTT.

The chain combines TRBV6-5 with TRBJ2-7, with TRBD1 matching over 10 bases. Trimming removed 7 bases from V and 2 bases from J; junction bases left unmatched: 5. Germline V lookup: CDR1 MNHEY, CDR2 SVGAGI. This CDR3 has 14 amino acids. The CDR3 DNA reads as TGTGCCAGCAAGGGGGGGACAGGGGCCTACGAGCAGTACTTC. As protein: CASKGGTGAYEQYF.

This rearrangement joins TRBV5-1 to TRBJ1-2; tentatively, D is TRBD1 (5 bases). CDR3 size: 16 residues. The germline V gene has CDR1 SGHRS and CDR2 YFSETQ. Deletions cut 0 bases from V and 0 bases from J, with 12 bases between. The CDR3 DNA reads TGCGCCAGCAGCTTGGCGACAGCCGAAACTAACTATGGCTACACCTTC. It translates to CASSLATAETNYGYTF.

The CDR3, as DNA: TGTGCCAGTACAGACAGGGGTGGCACCGGGACGTCCGGGGAGCTGTTTTTT. Its translation: CASTDRGGTGTSGELFF. J is TRBJ2-2 and V is TRBV19; TRBD1 agrees at 8 bases. This CDR3 is built from 17 residues. CDR1 LNHDA and CDR2 SQIVND come from the germline V gene (reference sequence). With 7 bases clipped from V and 6 bases from J, the junction kept 16 bases outside the gene matches.

This chain links TRBV7-2 with TRBJ2-2, with a possible D match to TRBD2 (5 bases). The germline V gene has CDR1 SGHTA and CDR2 FQGNSA. Trimming took off 2 bases at V and 7 bases at J, with 8 bases between the two ends. This CDR3 spans 13 amino acids. The CDR3 is CASSLRGSGELFF. The DNA for the CDR3 is TGTGCCAGCAGCTTACGGGGAAGCGGGGAGCTGTTTTTT. Using reference TRBV7-2 and TRBJ2-2 for the parts outside the CDR3, the full variable domain is GAGVSQSPSNKVTEKGKDVELRCDPISGHTALYWYRQSLGQGLEFLIYFQGNSAPDKSGLPSDRFSAERTGGSVSTLTIQRTQQEDSAVYLCASSLRGSGELFFGEGSRLTVL.

This clonotype was seen more than once but under ten times. This chain connects TRBV5-1 to TRBJ2-3; D is uncertain. V lost 3 bases and J lost 0, with 8 bases in between. This CDR3 is 14 amino acids long. Per the germline V gene, CDR1 is SGHRS and CDR2 is YFSETQ. The CDR3 loop reads CASSYGRSTDTQYF. The CDR3, as DNA: TGCGCCAGCAGCTACGGACGGAGCACAGATACGCAGTATTTT.

Remarks on this clonotype: This may arise from a read error, as a much more abundant clone is one base away. The chain employs TRBV7-6 and TRBJ2-2, with TRBD2 identical over 7 bases. The CDR3 length is 15 residues. The V gene's germline CDR1 is SGHVS and CDR2 FNYEAQ. CDR3 in DNA: TGTGCCAGCAGCACAGCGGGGACGAACAACGGGGAGCTGTTTTTT. Residues: CASSTAGTNNGELFF.

V usage is TRBV5-1 and J usage is TRBJ2-1; 7 nucleotides agree with TRBD1. Germline V gives CDR1 SGHRS, CDR2 YFSETQ. This CDR3 has 16 amino acids. Trimming at V came to 5 bases and at J to 3 bases, leaving 11 bases not matched to a gene. The CDR3 nucleotides are TGCGCCAGCAGTGCTACTCCGGGACAGCTCTACAATGAGCAGTTCTTC. This encodes CASSATPGQLYNEQFF.

Only a few counts were recorded for this clonotype. The chain employs TRBV28 and TRBJ1-4, with TRBD1 matching 7 bases. Per the germline V gene, CDR1 is MDHEN and CDR2 is SYDVKM. CDR3 length: 16 amino acids. Trimming removed 2 bases from V and 5 bases from J; junction bases left unmatched: 8. The CDR3 DNA sequence: TGTGCCAGCAGTTTAAGGGCAGGGGGAGAAAATGAAAAACTGTTTTTT. This encodes CASSLRAGGENEKLFF.